A single sample gave rise to the 14 T cell receptor beta chains below, sequenced in a study of blood T cells in healthy people across ages. PCR was performed a second time for about 6 to 12 cycles using a sample-barcoded 5' primer and a J-beta primer mix. One entry per CDR3 protein results from TCRdb running MiXCR on the 5' RACE reads. In the table there are 580,000 or so distinct CDR3 sequences, around half of which are singletons. The sequenced material came from blood. The source of these receptors is a man older than 75 in good health.

Only a few counts were recorded for this clonotype. This chain connects TRBV29-1 to TRBJ2-1; 9 bases fit TRBD1. V was pared by 4 bases and J by 7 bases, with 5 bases of the junction left unmatched. The CDR3 loop spans 13 amino acids. Germline V CDR1 and CDR2: SQVTM, ANQGSEA. The CDR3 loop reads CSVAWTGDNEQFF. The CDR3 nucleotides are TGCAGCGTTGCCTGGACAGGGGATAATGAGCAGTTCTTC.

The chain is built from TRBV7-2 and TRBJ2-5; possible D gene TRBD1, 6 bases. This CDR3 has 13 amino acids. CDR1 is SGHTA, CDR2 FQGNSA, per germline. Trimming pared 5 bases from V and 5 bases from J, leaving 12 bases between. The CDR3 spells CASSRSGVETQYF. DNA for the CDR3: TGTGCCAGCAGCCGTTCAGGGGTGGAGACCCAGTACTTC.

This clonotype was observed a handful of times. V usage is TRBV12-3 or TRBV12-4 and J usage is TRBJ2-7, with D unclear. Deletions cut 1 base from V and 3 bases from J, with 7 bases between. The CDR3 length is 13 residues. This chain's CDR3 is CASSLGWIYEQYF. CDR3 bases: TGTGCCAGCAGTTTAGGTTGGATCTACGAGCAGTACTTC.

This rearrangement joins TRBV24-1 to TRBJ2-1; TRBD2 matches 9 bases. This CDR3 is built from 16 residues. Germline V gene lookup returns CDR1 KGHDR and CDR2 SFDVKD. With 3 bases clipped from V and 8 bases from J, the junction kept 10 bases outside the gene matches. This chain's CDR3 is CATSDIGSGGGYEQFF. The CDR3 bases are TGTGCCACCAGTGATATAGGTAGCGGGGGCGGGTATGAGCAGTTCTTC.

In its sample, this clonotype was seen once. V gene TRBV27 combines with J gene TRBJ2-5, with D maybe TRBD1 (5 bases). There are 13 residues in the CDR3. Trimming stripped 7 bases from V and 3 bases from J, with 12 bases between. Germline CDR1 is MNHEY and CDR2 is SMNVEV (reference sequence). The CDR3 bases are TGTGCCAGCACCGCTGGGGCGGAAGAGACCCAGTACTTC. Amino acid sequence: CASTAGAEETQYF.

As for this clonotype: This may come from a read error, since a much larger clone is one base off. This chain links TRBV20-1 with TRBJ2-7; D remains ambiguous. Gene TRBJ2-5 matches the end of the DNA better, so the J call may be wrong. The CDR3 loop spans 11 amino acids. CDR1 is DFQATT and CDR2 is SNEGSKA in the germline V gene (reference sequence). The chain's CDR3 is CSAREQETQYF. The CDR3 DNA follows: TGCAGTGCTAGAGAACAAGAGACCCAGTACTTC.

In its sample, this clonotype was seen once. The genes are TRBV6-2 or TRBV6-3 and TRBJ2-5, with D perhaps TRBD1 (5 bases). The CDR3 is made up of 15 amino acids. CDR1 and CDR2 from the germline V gene are MNHEY and SVGEGT. Trimming cost V 2 bases and J 2 bases, with 12 bases left between them. The CDR3 sequence is CASSYGAGWQETQYF. The CDR3, as DNA: TGTGCCAGCAGTTACGGGGCAGGATGGCAAGAGACCCAGTACTTC.

V gene TRBV30 combines with J gene TRBJ1-2; D gene unclear. The CDR3 runs to 11 residues. Germline CDR1 is GTSNPN and CDR2 is SVGIG (reference sequence). V lost 1 base, J lost 5 bases, and 5 bases lay in between. The DNA of the CDR3 is TGTGCCTGGAGTGCCTCATATGGCTACACCTTC. Its translation: CAWSASYGYTF.

The rearrangement uses TRBV20-1 and TRBJ1-5; D gene ambiguous. V lost 3 bases and J 1 base, leaving 10 bases between the germline ends. This CDR3 region has 14 residues. Germline V gives CDR1 DFQATT, CDR2 SNEGSKA (reference sequence). CDR3 in DNA: TGCAGTGCTAGGGCGGCCAGAAGCAATCAGCCCCAGCATTTT. Its translation is CSARAARSNQPQHF.

Points on this clonotype: One end of the junction fails to match germline, which may point to a read error. V and J are TRBV6-6 and TRBJ1-1; no firm D call. Germline lookup yields CDR1 MNHNY and CDR2 SVGAGI (reference sequence). The CDR3 contains 15 residues. The CDR3 spells CASTKGRLMNTETFF. In DNA form, the CDR3 reads TGTGCCAGCACTAAAGGGCGACTGATGAACACTGAAACTTTCTTT.

The CDR3 DNA follows: TGCGCCAGCAAGTTGGAGGGGTATACTGAAGCTTTCTTT. As protein: CASKLEGYTEAFF. The rearrangement links TRBV4-1 to TRBJ1-1; possibly TRBD1 for D (5 bases). CDR1 and CDR2 from the germline V gene are MGHRA and YSYEKL. Trimming pared 7 bases from V and 5 bases from J, leaving 14 bases between. The CDR3 has 13 residues.

V gene TRBV29-1 combines with J gene TRBJ1-1; TRBD1 might be the D (6 bases). V lost 5 bases and J 3 bases, leaving 13 bases between the germline ends. There are 13 residues in the CDR3. Germline loops: CDR1 SQVTM, CDR2 ANQGSEA. CDR3 in amino acids: CSVRSGGDTEAFF. DNA for the CDR3: TGCAGCGTTCGTTCGGGGGGCGACACTGAAGCTTTCTTT.

On this clonotype: One junction end disagrees with the germline gene, perhaps due to a read error. The chain has TRBV5-1 and TRBJ2-4; TRBD2 agrees at 7 bases. Looked up from germline, CDR1 is SGHRS and CDR2 is YFSETQ. The CDR3 contains 15 residues. The CDR3 region has the DNA TGCACCAGCAGCCGGGGGGAAGTAGCCAAAAACATTCAGTACTTC. Amino acid sequence: CTSSRGEVAKNIQYF.

This clonotype has a handful of counts. This chain links TRBV5-8 with TRBJ2-1; 8 bases agree with TRBD2. Losses at the gene ends were 2 bases for V and 7 bases for J; bases not matched to a gene: 5. This CDR3 region has 14 residues. CDR1 and CDR2 from the germline V gene are SGHTS and YDEGEE. The CDR3 region is CASSLSGGKNEQFF. CDR3 DNA sequence: TGTGCCAGCAGCTTAAGCGGGGGAAAGAATGAGCAGTTCTTC.